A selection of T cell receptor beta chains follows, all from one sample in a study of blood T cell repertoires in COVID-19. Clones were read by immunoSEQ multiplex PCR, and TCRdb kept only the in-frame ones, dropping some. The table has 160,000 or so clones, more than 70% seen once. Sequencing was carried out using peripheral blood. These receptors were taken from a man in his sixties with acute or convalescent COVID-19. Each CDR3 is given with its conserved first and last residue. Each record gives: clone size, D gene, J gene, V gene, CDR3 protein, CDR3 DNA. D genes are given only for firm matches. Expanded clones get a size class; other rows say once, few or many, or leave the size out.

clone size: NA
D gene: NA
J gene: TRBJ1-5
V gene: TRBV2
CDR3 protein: CASNGFPGVQPQHF
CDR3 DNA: TGTGCCAGCAACGGATTCCCGGGGGTTCAGCCCCAGCATTTT

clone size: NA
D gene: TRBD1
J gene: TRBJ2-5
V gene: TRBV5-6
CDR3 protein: CASSSDRGPRQTQYF
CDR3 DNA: TGTGCCAGCAGCAGTGACAGGGGGCCAAGACAAACCCAGTACTTC

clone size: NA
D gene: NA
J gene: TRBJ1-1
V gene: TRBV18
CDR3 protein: CASSPISVLEAFF
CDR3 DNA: TGTGCCAGCTCACCAATCAGCGTACTTGAAGCTTTCTTT

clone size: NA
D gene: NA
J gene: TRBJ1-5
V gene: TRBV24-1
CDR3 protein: CATSDRDDQPQHF
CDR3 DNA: TGTGCCACCAGTGACAGGGATGACCAGCCCCAGCATTTT

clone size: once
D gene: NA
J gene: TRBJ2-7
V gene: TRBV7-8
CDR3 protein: CASSLGWESSSYEQYF
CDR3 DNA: TGTGCCAGCAGCTTAGGGTGGGAGTCGAGCTCCTACGAGCAGTACTTC

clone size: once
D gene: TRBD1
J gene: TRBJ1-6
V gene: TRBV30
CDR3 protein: CAWQEGATNSPLHF
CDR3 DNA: TGTGCCTGGCAGGAGGGGGCCACTAATTCACCCCTCCACTTT

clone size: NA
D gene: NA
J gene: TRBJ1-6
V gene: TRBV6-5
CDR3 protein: CASRTGSSYNSPLHF
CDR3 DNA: TGTGCCAGCAGAACAGGGAGTTCCTATAATTCACCCCTCCACTTT

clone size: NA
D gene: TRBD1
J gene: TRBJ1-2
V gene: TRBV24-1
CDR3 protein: CATSQTGQPERGYTF
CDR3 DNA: TGTGCCACCAGCCAGACAGGGCAACCTGAGCGTGGCTACACCTTC

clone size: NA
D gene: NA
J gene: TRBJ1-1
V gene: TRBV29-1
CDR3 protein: CSVVGGGEGAEAFF
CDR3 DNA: TGCAGCGTAGTCGGGGGAGGCGAGGGAGCTGAAGCTTTCTTT

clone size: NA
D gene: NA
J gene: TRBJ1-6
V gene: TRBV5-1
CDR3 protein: CASSLEQGRLRSPLHF
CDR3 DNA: TGCGCCAGCAGCTTGGAGCAGGGGAGATTGCGGTCACCCCTCCACTTT

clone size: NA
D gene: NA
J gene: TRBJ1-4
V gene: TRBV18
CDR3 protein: CASSLDSNEKLFF
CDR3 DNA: TGTGCCAGCTCCCTGGACAGTAATGAAAAACTGTTTTTT

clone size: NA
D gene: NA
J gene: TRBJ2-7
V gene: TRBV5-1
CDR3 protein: CASSLDTYEQYF
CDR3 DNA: TGCGCCAGCAGCCTGGACACCTACGAGCAGTACTTC

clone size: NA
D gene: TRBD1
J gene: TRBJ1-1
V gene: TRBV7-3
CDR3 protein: CASSLSTGDEAFF
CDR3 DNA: TGTGCCAGCAGCTTATCGACAGGGGATGAAGCTTTCTTT

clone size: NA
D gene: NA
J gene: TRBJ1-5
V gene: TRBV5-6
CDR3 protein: CASSSFGRTINQPQHF
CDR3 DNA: TGTGCCAGCAGCTCCTTCGGGAGGACGATCAATCAGCCCCAGCATTTT

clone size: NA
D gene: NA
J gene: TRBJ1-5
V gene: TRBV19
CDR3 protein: CASRIGGLNQPQHF
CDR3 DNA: TGTGCCAGTAGAATTGGTGGGCTTAATCAGCCCCAGCATTTT

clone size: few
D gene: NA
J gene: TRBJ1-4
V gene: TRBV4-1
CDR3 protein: CASSQGGGAEDEKLFF
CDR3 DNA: TGCGCCAGCAGCCAAGGGGGGGGCGCCGAGGATGAAAAACTGTTTTTT

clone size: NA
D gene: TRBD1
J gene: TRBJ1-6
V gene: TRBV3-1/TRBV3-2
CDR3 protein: CASSQGGQINSPLHF
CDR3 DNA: TGTGCCAGCAGCCAAGGGGGACAGATCAATTCACCCCTCCACTTT

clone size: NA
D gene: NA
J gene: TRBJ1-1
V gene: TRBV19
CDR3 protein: CASGDRERGTEAFF
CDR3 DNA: TGTGCCAGTGGGGATAGGGAGAGAGGCACTGAAGCTTTCTTT

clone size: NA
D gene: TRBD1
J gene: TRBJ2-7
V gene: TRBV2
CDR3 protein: CASNRTGARSNSYEQYF
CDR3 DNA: TGTGCCAGCAATCGGACAGGGGCAAGATCAAACTCCTACGAGCAGTACTTC

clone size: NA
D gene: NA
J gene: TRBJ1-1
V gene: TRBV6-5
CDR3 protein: CASSSYTEAFF
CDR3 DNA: TGTGCCAGCAGCTCGTACACTGAAGCTTTCTTT

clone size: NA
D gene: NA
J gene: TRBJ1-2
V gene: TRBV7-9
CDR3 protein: CASSLAQGRYGYTF
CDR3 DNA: TGTGCCAGCAGCTTAGCGCAGGGCCGCTATGGCTACACCTTC

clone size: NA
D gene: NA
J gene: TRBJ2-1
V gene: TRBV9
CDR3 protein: CASSVGPNEQFF
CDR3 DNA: TGTGCCAGCAGCGTGGGGCCCAATGAGCAGTTCTTC

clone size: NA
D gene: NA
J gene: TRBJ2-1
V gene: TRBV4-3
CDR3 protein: CASSQDVAGFRNEQFF
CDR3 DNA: TGCGCCAGCAGCCAAGATGTGGCAGGGTTTCGCAATGAGCAGTTCTTC

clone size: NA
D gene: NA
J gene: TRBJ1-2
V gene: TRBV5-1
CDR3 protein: CASSLVQDGYTF
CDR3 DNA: TGCGCCAGCAGCTTGGTGCAGGATGGCTACACCTTC

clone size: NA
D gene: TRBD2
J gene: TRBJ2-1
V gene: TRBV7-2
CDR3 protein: CASSLRSGGYNEQFF
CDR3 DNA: TGTGCCAGCAGCTTAAGGAGCGGGGGTTACAATGAGCAGTTCTTC

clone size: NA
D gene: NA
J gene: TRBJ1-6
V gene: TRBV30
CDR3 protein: CAWSPLSSYNSPLHF
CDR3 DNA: TGTGCCTGGAGTCCCCTAAGCTCCTATAATTCACCCCTCCACTTT

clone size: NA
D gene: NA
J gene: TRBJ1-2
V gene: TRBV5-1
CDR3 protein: CASSLGQMDGYTF
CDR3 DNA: TGCGCCAGCAGCTTGGGACAGATGGATGGCTACACCTTC

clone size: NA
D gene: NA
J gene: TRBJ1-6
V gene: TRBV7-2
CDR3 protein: CASSLPRGRDSPLHF
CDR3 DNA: TGTGCCAGCAGCTTACCCAGGGGAAGGGATTCACCCCTCCACTTT

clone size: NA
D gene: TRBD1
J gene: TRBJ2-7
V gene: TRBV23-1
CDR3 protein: CARPGQGAYEQYF
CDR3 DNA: TGCGCCAGACCGGGACAGGGGGCCTACGAGCAGTACTTC

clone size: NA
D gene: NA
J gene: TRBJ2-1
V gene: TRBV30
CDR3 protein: CAWSRRRGGYNEQFF
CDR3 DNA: TGTGCCTGGAGTCGGAGGAGAGGGGGTTACAATGAGCAGTTCTTC

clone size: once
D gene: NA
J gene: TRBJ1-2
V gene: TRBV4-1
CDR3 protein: CASSQIQTGGYTF
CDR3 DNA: TGCGCCAGCAGCCAAATTCAGACGGGAGGCTACACCTTC

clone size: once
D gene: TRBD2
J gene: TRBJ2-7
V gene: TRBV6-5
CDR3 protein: CASSTLAGGPHEQYF
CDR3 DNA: TGTGCCAGCAGTACTCTAGCGGGGGGGCCCCACGAGCAGTACTTC

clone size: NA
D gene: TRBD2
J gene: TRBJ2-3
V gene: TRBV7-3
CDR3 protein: CASSAQGGGTDTQYF
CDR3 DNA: TGTGCCAGCAGCGCTCAGGGCGGGGGTACGGATACGCAGTATTTT

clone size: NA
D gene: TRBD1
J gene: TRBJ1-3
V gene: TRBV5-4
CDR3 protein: CASSTGTASGNTIYF
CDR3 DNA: TGTGCCAGCAGCACGGGGACAGCCTCTGGAAACACCATATATTTT

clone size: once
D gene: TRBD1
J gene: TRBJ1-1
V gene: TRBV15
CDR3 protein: CATSRGQGGSNTEAFF
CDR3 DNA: TGTGCCACCAGCAGGGGACAGGGGGGATCGAACACTGAAGCTTTCTTT

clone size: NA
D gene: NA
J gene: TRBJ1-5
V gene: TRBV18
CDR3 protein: CASSPPGGGGGNQPQHF
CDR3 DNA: TGTGCCAGCTCACCACCGGGGGGGGGTGGTGGCAATCAGCCCCAGCATTTT

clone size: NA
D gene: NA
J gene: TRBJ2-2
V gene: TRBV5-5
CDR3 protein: CASNLLKTGELFF
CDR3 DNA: TGTGCCAGCAACCTATTAAAGACCGGGGAGCTGTTTTTT

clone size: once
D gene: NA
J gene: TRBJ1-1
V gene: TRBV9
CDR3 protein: CASSVGRGEAFF
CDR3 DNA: TGTGCCAGCAGCGTAGGGCGGGGTGAAGCTTTCTTT

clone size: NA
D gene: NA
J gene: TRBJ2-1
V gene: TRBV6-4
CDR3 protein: CASSAEGGEQFF
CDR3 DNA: TGTGCCAGCAGCGCGGAGGGAGGTGAGCAGTTCTTC

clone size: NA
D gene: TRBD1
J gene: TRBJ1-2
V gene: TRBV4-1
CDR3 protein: CASSQETGVNYGYTF
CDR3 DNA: TGCGCCAGCAGCCAAGAAACAGGGGTAAACTATGGCTACACCTTC

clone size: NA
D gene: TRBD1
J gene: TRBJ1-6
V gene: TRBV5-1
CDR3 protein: CASSFDRGDSPLHF
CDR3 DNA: TGCGCCAGCAGCTTCGACAGGGGGGATTCACCCCTCCACTTT

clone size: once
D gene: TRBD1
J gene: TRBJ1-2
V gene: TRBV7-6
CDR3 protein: CASSLSHTPGQGGYGYTF
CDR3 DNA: TGTGCCAGCAGCTTGAGCCACACACCAGGACAGGGCGGCTATGGCTACACCTTC

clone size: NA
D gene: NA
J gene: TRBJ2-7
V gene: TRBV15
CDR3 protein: CATSRGTGTSYEQYF
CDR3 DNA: TGTGCCACCAGCAGGGGAACCGGGACATCCTACGAGCAGTACTTC

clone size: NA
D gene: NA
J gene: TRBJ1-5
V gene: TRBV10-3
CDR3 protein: CAIRGGDTPDQPQHF
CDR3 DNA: TGTGCCATCCGCGGGGGGGATACCCCCGATCAGCCCCAGCATTTT

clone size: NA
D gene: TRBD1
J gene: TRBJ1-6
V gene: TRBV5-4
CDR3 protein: CASSIGQEKPLHF
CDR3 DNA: TGTGCCAGCAGCATCGGACAGGAGAAACCCCTCCACTTT

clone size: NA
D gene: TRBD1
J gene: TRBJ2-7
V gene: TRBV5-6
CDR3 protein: CASSLLPGQGVYEQYF
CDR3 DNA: TGTGCCAGCAGCTTGTTACCGGGACAGGGGGTCTACGAGCAGTACTTC

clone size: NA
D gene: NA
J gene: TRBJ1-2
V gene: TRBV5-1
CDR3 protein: CASSLEALGLEGYTF
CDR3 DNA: TGCGCCAGCAGCTTGGAAGCCCTTGGGCTCGAGGGCTACACCTTC

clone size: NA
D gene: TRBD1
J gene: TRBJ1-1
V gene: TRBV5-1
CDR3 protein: CASSLVGQGKAEAFF
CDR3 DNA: TGCGCCAGCAGCTTGGTAGGACAGGGGAAGGCTGAAGCTTTCTTT

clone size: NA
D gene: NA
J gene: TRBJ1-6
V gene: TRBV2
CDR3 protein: CASISEMGRDNSPLHF
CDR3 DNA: TGTGCCAGCATATCCGAAATGGGCCGTGATAATTCACCCCTCCACTTT

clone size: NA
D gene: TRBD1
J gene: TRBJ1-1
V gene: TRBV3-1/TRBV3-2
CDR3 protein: CASSQVAGGQSLRAFF
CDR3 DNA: TGTGCCAGCAGCCAAGTGGCAGGGGGACAGTCACTTCGAGCTTTCTTT

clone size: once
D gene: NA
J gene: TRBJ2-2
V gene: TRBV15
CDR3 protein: CATSRVKNTGELFF
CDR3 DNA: TGTGCCACCAGCAGAGTAAAGAACACCGGGGAGCTGTTTTTT

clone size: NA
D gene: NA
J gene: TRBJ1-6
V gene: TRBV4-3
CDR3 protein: CASSQDSQGPFGSPLHF
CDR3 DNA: TGCGCCAGCAGCCAAGATTCTCAGGGCCCCTTTGGTTCACCCCTCCACTTT

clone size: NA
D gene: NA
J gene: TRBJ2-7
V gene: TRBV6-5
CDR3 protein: CASSFQESSYEQYF
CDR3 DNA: TGTGCCAGCAGTTTTCAGGAAAGCTCCTACGAGCAGTACTTC